This TCR beta chain was found in a study of blood T cell repertoires in COVID-19. On the study more broadly: Acute and convalescent COVID-19 specimens originated in the United States, Italy and Spain. The analysed material was cDNA or gDNA that came from T cells, B-cell-depleted T cells, or PBMCs.

CDR1 and CDR2 (germline): LNHDA, SQIVND (reference sequence). CDR3 length equals 13 residues. Trimming took off 3 bases at V and 7 bases at J, with 10 bases between the two ends. Authors' data handling: Amplification with reference gene primers provided the estimates of nucleated cell counts. Repertoires were generated with immunoSEQ multiplex PCR, while TCRdb's copy carries only in-frame clones and drops some. V, J and clone size derive from that table, while D and trimming were established from the DNA sequence. The sample includes 200,000 to 250,000 clones, 70% to 90% of them seen just once. Participant ages covered roughly 18 to 90 years across 24 US areas.

The TCR was taken from a woman aged 40 to 50 with acute COVID-19. This chain uses TRBV19 with TRBJ2-1, with D uncertain. What was sequenced was PBMCs or T cells enriched from blood (not recorded which). This CDR3 is CASSMFNGNEQFF. The CDR3 DNA is TGTGCCAGTAGTATGTTCAACGGTAATGAGCAGTTCTTC.